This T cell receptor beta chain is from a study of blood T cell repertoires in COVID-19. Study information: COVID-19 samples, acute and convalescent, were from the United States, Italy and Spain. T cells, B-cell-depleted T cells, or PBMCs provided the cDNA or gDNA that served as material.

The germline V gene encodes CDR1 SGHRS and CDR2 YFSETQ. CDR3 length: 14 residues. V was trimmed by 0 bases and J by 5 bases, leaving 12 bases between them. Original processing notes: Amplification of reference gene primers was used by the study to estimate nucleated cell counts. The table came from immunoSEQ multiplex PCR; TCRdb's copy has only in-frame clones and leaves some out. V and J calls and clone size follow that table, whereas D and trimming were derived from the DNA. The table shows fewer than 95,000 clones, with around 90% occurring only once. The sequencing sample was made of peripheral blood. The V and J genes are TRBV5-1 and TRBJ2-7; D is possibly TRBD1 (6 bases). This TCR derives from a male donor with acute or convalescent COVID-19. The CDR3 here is CASSLDRARDEQYF. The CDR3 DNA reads TGCGCCAGCAGCTTGGACAGGGCCAGGGACGAGCAGTACTTC.